This TCR beta chain emerged from a study of blood T cell repertoires in COVID-19 (dated by TCRdb to the early 2020s). About the study as a whole: Collaborator samples came from the United States, Italy and Spain and covered acute and convalescent phases of COVID-19. The samples were drawn from two sources: the first 160 participants of the ongoing ImmuneRACE study, and over 950 subjects contributed by 6 global collaborators. The prospective study material was composed of cDNA or gDNA derived from T cells, B-cell-depleted T cells, or PBMCs. Sample metadata almost always included a de-identified subject ID, COVID-19 status, age in years and sex. Where HLA class I and class II types were available, the types were taken from metadata supplied by the sample provider, not from assay-based typing. The dataset comprised deeply sampled blood TCRbeta repertoires from subjects exposed to, actively infected with, or recovered from COVID-19. The repertoires were released in a freely available public database meant as a resource for research on the immune response to SARS-CoV-2. On the study overall, not on this receptor specifically: Clinical and demographic metadata were provided uncurated, with the amount varying by source and participant.

A second Seattle source provided samples from volunteer blood donors who had recovered from COVID-19. Each collaborating institution followed its own protocols to collect whole blood in K2EDTA tubes. For TCRbeta analysis, collaborators shipped samples as frozen whole blood, isolated PBMCs, or DNA extracted from either of those sample types. V is trimmed back by 5 bases and J by 0 bases, and the junction contains 4 bases that no gene match accounts for. Inclusive of the bounding cysteine and phenylalanine, the CDR3 is 15 residues long. The read is trimmed to its CDR3 DNA, 45 bases read in frame from base 1. CDR1 and CDR2 are drawn from the germline V gene: SGHVS, FNYEAQ. Points on this clone: The antigen it recognizes is unknown. The sample holds no much larger clone one base away, and base qualities are not on file.

TCRbeta CDR3 regions were amplified from genomic DNA by means of the immunoSEQ Assay, a bias-controlled multiplex PCR. Per the authors' processing: Within the assay, amplification of reference gene primers was used to estimate how many nucleated cells each sample contained. To quantify the absolute abundance of each unique TCRbeta CDR3 rearrangement, sequence reads were collapsed and filtered. For each sample, productive Simpson clonality was calculated as the square root of Simpson's diversity index across productive rearrangements. TCRdb retrieved this table from immuneACCESS and kept in-frame rearrangements only. Not all clones are present; in checked studies, unresolved V genes account for under half, and no reason is known for the remainder. V, J and clone size were drawn from that table, and D and trimming were deduced from the DNA. Recorded for this sample are over 200,000 clones; 88% of them occurred a single time. The ten largest make up about 1% of the sample.

The sequence came from a woman between 40 and 55 years old who had recovered from COVID-19. The V gene is TRBV7-6 and the J gene is TRBJ1-3, with 7 middle bases fitting TRBD1. Specimen: peripheral blood. The CDR3 protein is CASSPGGYSGNTIYF. The DNA sequence is TGTGCCAGCAGCCCAGGGGGGTACTCTGGAAACACCATATATTTT.